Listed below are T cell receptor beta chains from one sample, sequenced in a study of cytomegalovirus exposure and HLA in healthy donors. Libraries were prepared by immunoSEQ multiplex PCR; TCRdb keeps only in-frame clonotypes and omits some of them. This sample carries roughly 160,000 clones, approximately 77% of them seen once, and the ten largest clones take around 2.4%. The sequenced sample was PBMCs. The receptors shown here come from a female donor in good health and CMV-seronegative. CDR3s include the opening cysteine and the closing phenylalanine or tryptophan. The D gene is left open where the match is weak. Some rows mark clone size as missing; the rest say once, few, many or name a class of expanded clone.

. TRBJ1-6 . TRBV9 TGTGCCAGCAGCGTAGAGGGGATTCGGTCACCCCTCCACTTT CASSVEGIRSPLHF
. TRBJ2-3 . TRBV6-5 TGTGCCAGCAGTTCCGTGGATACGCAGTATTTT CASSSVDTQYF
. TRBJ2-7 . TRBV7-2 TGTGCCAGCAGCCGCAAATTCCGGGACATCTCCTACGAGCAGTACTTC CASSRKFRDISYEQYF
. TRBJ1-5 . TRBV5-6 TGTGCCAGCAGCTTGAGGGGTAGGAGCGATCAGCCCCAGCATTTT CASSLRGRSDQPQHF
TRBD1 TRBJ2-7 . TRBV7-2 TGTGCCAGCAGGTCTCAGGACAGGGTACCCTACGAGCAGTACTTC CASRSQDRVPYEQYF
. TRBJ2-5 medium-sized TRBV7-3 TGTGCCAGCAGCTTCGGAGGGAGCGGGGAGACCCAGTACTTC CASSFGGSGETQYF
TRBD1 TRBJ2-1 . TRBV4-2 TGTGCCAGCAGCCAAGAGGGGGACAGGGTGGTCGATGAGCAGTTCTTC CASSQEGDRVVDEQFF
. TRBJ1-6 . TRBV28 TGTGCCAGCAGTTTTGGACAGCTCAATTCACCCCTCCACTTT CASSFGQLNSPLHF
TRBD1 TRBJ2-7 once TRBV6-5 TGTGCCAGCAGGATAGGACAGGGGGCGCGCGAGCAGTACTTC CASRIGQGAREQYF
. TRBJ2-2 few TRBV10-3 TGTGCCACCTCAGGGGCGAACACCGGGGAGCTGTTTTTT CATSGANTGELFF
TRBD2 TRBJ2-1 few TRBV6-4 TGTGCCAGCAGTGAAAGGCTAGCGGGAGGCGATGAGCAGTTCTTC CASSERLAGGDEQFF
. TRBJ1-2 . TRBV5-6 TGTGCCAGCAGCTTGTGGCCGGGGGACTATGGCTACACCTTC CASSLWPGDYGYTF
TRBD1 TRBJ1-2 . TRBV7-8 TGTGCCAGCAGCGCCCCGGGACAGGGTTGGTATGGCTACACCTTC CASSAPGQGWYGYTF
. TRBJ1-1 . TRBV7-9 TGTGCCAGCAGACTCTCGACTGAAGCTTTCTTT CASRLSTEAFF
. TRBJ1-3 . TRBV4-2 TGTGCCAGCAGCCAAGAGGGTAACGGGGGATCTGGAAACACCATATATTTT CASSQEGNGGSGNTIYF
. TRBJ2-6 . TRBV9 TGTGCCAGCAGCCCCCAGACTTACTATAGCTCTGGGGCCAACGTCCTGACTTTC CASSPQTYYSSGANVLTF
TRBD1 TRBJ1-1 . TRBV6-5 TGTGCCAGCAGTGCAGGGGGGCTCGGGAACACTGAAGCTTTCTTT CASSAGGLGNTEAFF
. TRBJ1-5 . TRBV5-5 TGTGCCAGCAGCTTGCGAACAGAACTCAATCAGCCCCAGCATTTT CASSLRTELNQPQHF
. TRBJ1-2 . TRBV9 TGTGCCAGCAGCGAGAGCCTCGGACATCTCGATCGATACACCTTC CASSESLGHLDRYTF
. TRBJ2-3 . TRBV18 TGTGCCAGCTCACCTGGACGGGGGAAGGTGGATACGCAGTATTTT CASSPGRGKVDTQYF
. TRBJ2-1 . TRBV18 TGTGCCAGCTCCCCCATCGCGTCCACCTACAATGAGCAGTTCTTC CASSPIASTYNEQFF
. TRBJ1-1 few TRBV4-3 TGCGCCAGCAGCCAAGATTTAGGGGGGAACACTGAAGCTTTCTTT CASSQDLGGNTEAFF
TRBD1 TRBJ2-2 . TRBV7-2 TGTGCCAGCAGCCGGGAACGACAGGGACGGACCGGGGAGCTGTTTTTT CASSRERQGRTGELFF
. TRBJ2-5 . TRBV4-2 TGTGCCAGCAGCCAAGATCCGGGAGCAAAGACCCAGTACTTC CASSQDPGAKTQYF
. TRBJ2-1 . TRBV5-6 TGTGCCAGCAGCTTGGAAGCTCACCTCTCCTACAATGAGCAGTTCTTC CASSLEAHLSYNEQFF
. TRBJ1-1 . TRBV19 TGTGCCAGTAGTTTCAGGGAGGGGACTGAAGCTTTCTTT CASSFREGTEAFF
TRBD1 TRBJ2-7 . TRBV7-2 TGTGCCAGCAGCTTTGGGACAGGACAGGTCTTTTACGAGCAGTACTTC CASSFGTGQVFYEQYF
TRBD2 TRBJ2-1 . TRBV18 TGTGCCAGCTCACCGCTAGCGGTGCTGCAGTTCTTC CASSPLAVLQFF
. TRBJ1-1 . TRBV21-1 TGTGCCAGCAGCAAAGCACCCCAAGGACAGGGCGGGGTGAACACTGAAGCTTTCTTT CASSKAPQGQGGVNTEAFF
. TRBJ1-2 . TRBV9 TGTGCCAGCAGCTCAGACCGACTCAGGGGCGACTATGGCTACACCTTC CASSSDRLRGDYGYTF
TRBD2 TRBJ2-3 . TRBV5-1 TGCGCCAGCAGCTTCACTAGCGGGGGGATTGCAGATACGCAGTATTTT CASSFTSGGIADTQYF
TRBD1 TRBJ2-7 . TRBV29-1 TGCAGCGTCCCGGGACAGATAAATAGCGAGCAGTACTTC CSVPGQINSEQYF
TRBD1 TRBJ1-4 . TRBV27 TGTGCCAGTTCGCGGACAGGTGATGAAAAACTGTTTTTT CASSRTGDEKLFF
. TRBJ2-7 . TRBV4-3 TGCGCCAGCAGCCAAGCGGAGGGCCCCTACGAGCAGTACTTC CASSQAEGPYEQYF
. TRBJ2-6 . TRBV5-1 TGCGCCAGCAGCTTGATAACTGGGGCCAACGTCCTGACTTTC CASSLITGANVLTF
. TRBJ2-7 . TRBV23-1 TGCGCCAGCAGTCATGGGAGTTTAATCGGCGAGCAGTACTTC CASSHGSLIGEQYF
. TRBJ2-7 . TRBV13 TGTGCCAGCAGCTTAGGGACAGGGACTTTGGGGGGCTACGAGCAGTACTTC CASSLGTGTLGGYEQYF
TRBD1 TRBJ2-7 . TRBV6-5 TGTGCCAGCAGCCCAGGGACAGGGCCCTACGAGCAGTACTTC CASSPGTGPYEQYF
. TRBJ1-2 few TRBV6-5 TGTGCCAGCAGCCCTATTGGGGAGAGGATCTATGGCTACACCTTC CASSPIGERIYGYTF
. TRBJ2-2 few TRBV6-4 TGTGCCAGCAGTGACCCGGACATAATCGGGGAGCTGTTTTTT CASSDPDIIGELFF
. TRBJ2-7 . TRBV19 TGTGCCAGTAGTATAGAGACGGGCTACGAGCAGTACTTC CASSIETGYEQYF
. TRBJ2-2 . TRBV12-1 TGTGCCAGCAGCTTTGCGGGACAGGTAATCGGGGAGCTGTTTTTT CASSFAGQVIGELFF
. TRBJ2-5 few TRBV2 TGTGCCAGCAGCCCGGTTGGGGCCATGGGGGAGACCCAGTACTTC CASSPVGAMGETQYF
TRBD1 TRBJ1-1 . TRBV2 TGTGCCAGCAGTTTGCAGGGGGCGCGTGGGGGCACTGAAGCTTTCTTT CASSLQGARGGTEAFF
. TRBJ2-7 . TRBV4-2 TGTGCCAGCAGCCAAGATACTTCCTACTCCTACGAGCAGTACTTC CASSQDTSYSYEQYF
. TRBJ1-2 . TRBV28 TGTGCCAGCAGTTTATCACAGTTTCGGGGCTACACCTTC CASSLSQFRGYTF
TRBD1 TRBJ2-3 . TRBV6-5 TGTGCCAGCAGTCCTAGGGACAGCCACGATACGCAGTATTTT CASSPRDSHDTQYF
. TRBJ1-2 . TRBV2 TGTGCCAGCACTAGAAACTATGGCTACACCTTC CASTRNYGYTF